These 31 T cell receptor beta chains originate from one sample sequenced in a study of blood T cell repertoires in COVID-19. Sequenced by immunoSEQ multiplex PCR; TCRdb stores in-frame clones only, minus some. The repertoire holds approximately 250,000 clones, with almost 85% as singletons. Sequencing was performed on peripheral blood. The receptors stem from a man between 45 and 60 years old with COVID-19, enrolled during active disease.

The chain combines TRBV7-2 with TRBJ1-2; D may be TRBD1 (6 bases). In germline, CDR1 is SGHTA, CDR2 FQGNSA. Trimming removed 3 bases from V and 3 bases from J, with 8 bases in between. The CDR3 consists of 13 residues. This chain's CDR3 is CASSFSGDYGYTF. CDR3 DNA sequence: TGTGCCAGCAGCTTTTCAGGGGACTATGGCTACACCTTC.

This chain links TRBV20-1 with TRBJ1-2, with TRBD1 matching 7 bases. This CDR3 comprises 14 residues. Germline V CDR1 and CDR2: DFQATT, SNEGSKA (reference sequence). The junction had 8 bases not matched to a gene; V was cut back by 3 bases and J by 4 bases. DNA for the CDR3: TGCAGTGCTAGTGGGGACAGCGTCGGCTATGGCTACACCTTC. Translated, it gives CSASGDSVGYGYTF.

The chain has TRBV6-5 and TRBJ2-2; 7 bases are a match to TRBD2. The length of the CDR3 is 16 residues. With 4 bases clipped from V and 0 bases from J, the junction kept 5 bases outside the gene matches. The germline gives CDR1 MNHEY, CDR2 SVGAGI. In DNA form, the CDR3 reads TGTGCCAGCAGTTTTACCAGCGGGACGAACACCGGGGAGCTGTTTTTT. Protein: CASSFTSGTNTGELFF.

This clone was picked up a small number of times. The CDR3 loop is CASSLRRSYGYTF. The CDR3 region has the DNA TGTGCCAGCAGTTTACGTCGGAGCTATGGCTACACCTTC. The chain has TRBV28 and TRBJ1-2, with D uncertain. The CDR3 extends over 13 amino acids. From germline, CDR1 is MDHEN and CDR2 SYDVKM. Trimming pared 2 bases from V and 4 bases from J, leaving 8 bases between.

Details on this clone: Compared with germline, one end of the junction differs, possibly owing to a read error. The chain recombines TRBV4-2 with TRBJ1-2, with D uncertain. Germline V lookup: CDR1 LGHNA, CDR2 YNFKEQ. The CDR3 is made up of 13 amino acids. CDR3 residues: CASTQRGGNGYTF. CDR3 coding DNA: TGTGCCAGCACCCAACGGGGAGGAAATGGCTACACCTTC.

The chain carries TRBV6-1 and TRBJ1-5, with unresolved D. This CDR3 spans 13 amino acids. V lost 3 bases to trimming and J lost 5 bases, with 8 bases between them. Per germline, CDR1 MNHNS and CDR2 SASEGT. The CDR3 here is CASSELVYQPQHF. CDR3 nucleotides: TGTGCCAGCAGTGAGTTAGTTTATCAGCCCCAGCATTTT.

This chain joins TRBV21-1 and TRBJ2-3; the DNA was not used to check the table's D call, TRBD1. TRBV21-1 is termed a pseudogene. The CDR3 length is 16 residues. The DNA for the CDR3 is TGTGCCAGGCAGAACAGCCTCAGGGGCGGCACAGATACGCAGTATTTT. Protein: CARQNSLRGGTDTQYF.

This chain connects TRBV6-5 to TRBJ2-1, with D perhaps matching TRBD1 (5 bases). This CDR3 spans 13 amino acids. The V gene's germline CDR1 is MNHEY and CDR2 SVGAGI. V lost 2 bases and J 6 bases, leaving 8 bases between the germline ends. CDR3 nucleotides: TGTGCCAGCAGTTACCTGCAGGGCAATGAGCAGTTCTTC. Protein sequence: CASSYLQGNEQFF.

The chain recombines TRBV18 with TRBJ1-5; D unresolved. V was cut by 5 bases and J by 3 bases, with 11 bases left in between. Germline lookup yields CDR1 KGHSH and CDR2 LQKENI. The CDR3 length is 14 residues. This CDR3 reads CASSSGFDNQPQHF. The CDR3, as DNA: TGTGCCAGCTCATCGGGGTTTGACAATCAGCCCCAGCATTTT.

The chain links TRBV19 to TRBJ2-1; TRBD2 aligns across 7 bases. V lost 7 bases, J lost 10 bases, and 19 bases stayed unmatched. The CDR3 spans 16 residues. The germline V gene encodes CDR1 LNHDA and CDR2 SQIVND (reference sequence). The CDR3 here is CASKGRGVRGSGEQFF. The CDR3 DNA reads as TGTGCCAGTAAAGGGCGTGGGGTGCGGGGGTCTGGGGAGCAGTTCTTC.

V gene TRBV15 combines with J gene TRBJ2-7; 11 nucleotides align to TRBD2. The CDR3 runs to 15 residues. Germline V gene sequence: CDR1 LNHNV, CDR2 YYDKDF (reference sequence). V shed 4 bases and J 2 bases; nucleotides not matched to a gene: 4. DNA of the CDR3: TGTGCCACCAGCAAACTAGCGGGGGTCCCCTACGAGCAGTACTTC. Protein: CATSKLAGVPYEQYF.

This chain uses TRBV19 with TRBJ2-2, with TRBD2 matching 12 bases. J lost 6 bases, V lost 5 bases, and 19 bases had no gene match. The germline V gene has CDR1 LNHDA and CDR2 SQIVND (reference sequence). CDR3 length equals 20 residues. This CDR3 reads CASSSAWGTSGSRGAGELFF. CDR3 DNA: TGTGCCAGTAGTTCCGCTTGGGGGACTAGCGGGTCCCGCGGGGCCGGGGAGCTGTTTTTT.

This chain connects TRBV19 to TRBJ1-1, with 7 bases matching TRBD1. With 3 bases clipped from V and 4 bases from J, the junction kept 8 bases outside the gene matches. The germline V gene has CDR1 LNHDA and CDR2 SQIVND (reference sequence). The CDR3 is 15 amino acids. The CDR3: CASSIATGLGTEAFF. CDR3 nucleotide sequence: TGTGCCAGTAGTATCGCGACAGGGTTGGGCACTGAAGCTTTCTTT.

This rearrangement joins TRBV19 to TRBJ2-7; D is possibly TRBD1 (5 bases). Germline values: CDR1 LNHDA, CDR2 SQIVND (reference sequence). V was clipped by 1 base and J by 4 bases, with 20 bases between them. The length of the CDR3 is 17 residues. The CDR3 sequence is CASSIGPLQGPRYEQYF. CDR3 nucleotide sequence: TGTGCCAGTAGTATAGGGCCCCTCCAGGGCCCCAGGTACGAGCAGTACTTC.

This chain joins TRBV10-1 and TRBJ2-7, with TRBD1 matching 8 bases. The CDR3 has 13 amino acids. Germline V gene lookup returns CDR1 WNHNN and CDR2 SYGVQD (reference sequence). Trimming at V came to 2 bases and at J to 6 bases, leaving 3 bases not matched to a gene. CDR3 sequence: CASSEARGREQYF. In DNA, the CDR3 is TGCGCCAGCAGTGAGGCCAGGGGGCGCGAGCAGTACTTC.

This chain's CDR3 is CASSYSMRNTEAFF. As DNA, the CDR3 is TGTGCCAGCAGTTACTCGATGCGGAACACTGAAGCTTTCTTT. The V gene is TRBV6-2 or TRBV6-3, the J gene TRBJ1-1; D remains ambiguous. From germline, CDR1 is MNHEY and CDR2 SVGEGT. Trimming removed 0 bases at V and 1 base at J, with 6 bases between. The CDR3 totals 14 residues.

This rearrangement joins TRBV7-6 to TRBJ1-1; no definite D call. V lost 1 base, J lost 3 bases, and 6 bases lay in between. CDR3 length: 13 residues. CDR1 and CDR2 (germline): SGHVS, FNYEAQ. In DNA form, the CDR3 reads TGTGCCAGCAGCTTAGAACGGTACACTGAAGCTTTCTTT. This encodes CASSLERYTEAFF.

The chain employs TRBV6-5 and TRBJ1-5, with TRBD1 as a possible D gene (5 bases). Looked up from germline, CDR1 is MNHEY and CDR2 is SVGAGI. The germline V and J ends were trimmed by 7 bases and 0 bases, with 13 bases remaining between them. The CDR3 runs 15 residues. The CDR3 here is CASTQVAGSNQPQHF. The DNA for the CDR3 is TGTGCCAGCACACAGGTAGCGGGTAGCAATCAGCCCCAGCATTTT.

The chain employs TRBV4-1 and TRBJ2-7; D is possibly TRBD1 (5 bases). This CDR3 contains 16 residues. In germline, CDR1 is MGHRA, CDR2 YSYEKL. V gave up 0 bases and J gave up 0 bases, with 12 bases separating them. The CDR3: CASSQESGYSSYEQYF. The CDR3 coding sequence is TGCGCCAGCAGCCAAGAATCAGGGTATAGCTCCTACGAGCAGTACTTC.

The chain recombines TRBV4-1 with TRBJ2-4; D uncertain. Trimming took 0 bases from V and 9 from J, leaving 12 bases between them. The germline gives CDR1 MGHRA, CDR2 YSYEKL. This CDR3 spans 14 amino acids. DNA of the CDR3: TGCGCCAGCAGCCAAGATCTTCCTACGGGCATTCAGTACTTC. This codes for CASSQDLPTGIQYF.

In nucleotides, the CDR3 is TGTGCCAGCAGCTCCAGCTCCTACGAGCAGTACTTC. Encoded protein: CASSSSSYEQYF. V gene TRBV5-6 combines with J gene TRBJ2-7, with D hard to call. V lost 3 bases to trimming and J lost 0 bases, with 4 bases between them. Germline CDR1 and CDR2: SGHDT and YYEEEE. CDR3 length: 12 amino acids.

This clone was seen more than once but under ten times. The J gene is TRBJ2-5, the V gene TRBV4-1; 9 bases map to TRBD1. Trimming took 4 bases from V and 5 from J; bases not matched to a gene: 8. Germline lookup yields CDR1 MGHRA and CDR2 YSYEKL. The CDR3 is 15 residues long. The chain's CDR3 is CASSRTGGRLETQYF. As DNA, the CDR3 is TGCGCCAGCAGCCGCACAGGGGGCAGGTTGGAGACCCAGTACTTC.

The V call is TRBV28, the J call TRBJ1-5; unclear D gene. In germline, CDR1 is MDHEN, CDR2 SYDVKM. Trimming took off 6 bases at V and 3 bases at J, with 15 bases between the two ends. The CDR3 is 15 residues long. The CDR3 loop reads CASSRDGRPNQPQHF. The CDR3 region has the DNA TGTGCCAGCAGCCGAGACGGGAGGCCCAATCAGCCCCAGCATTTT.

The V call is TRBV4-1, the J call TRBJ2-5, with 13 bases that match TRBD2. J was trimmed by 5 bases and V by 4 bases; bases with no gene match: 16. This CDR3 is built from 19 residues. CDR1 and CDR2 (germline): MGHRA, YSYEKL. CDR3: CASSRQPGLAGRAWETQYF. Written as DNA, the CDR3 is TGCGCCAGCAGCCGACAACCGGGACTAGCGGGAAGGGCTTGGGAGACCCAGTACTTC.

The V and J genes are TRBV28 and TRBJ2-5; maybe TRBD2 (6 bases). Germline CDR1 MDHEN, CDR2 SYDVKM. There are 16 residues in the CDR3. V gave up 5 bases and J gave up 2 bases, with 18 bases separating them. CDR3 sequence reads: CASSGMGGVLQETQYF. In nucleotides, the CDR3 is TGTGCCAGCAGTGGGATGGGGGGAGTCTTACAAGAGACCCAGTACTTC.

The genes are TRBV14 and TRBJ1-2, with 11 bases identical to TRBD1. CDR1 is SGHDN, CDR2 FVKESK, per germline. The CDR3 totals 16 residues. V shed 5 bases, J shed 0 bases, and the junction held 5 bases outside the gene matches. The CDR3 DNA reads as TGTGCCAGCAGCTTCGGGACAGGGGGGCCTAACTATGGCTACACCTTC. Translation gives CASSFGTGGPNYGYTF. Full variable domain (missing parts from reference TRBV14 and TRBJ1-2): EAGVTQFPSHSVIEKGQTVTLRCDPISGHDNLYWYRRVMGKEIKFLLHFVKESKQDESGMPNNRFLAERTGGTYSTLKVQPAELEDSGVYFCASSFGTGGPNYGYTFGSGTRLTVV.

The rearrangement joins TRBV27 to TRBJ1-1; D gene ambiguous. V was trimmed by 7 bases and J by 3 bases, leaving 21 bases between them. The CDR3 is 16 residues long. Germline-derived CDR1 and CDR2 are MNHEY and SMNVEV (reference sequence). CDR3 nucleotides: TGTGCCAGCACCTCACGAGGGAGGACCGTCCACACTGAAGCTTTCTTT. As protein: CASTSRGRTVHTEAFF.

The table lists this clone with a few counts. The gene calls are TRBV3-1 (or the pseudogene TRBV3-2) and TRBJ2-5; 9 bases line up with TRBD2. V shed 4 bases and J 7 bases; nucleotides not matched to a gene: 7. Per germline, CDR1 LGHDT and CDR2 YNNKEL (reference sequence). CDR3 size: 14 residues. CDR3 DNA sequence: TGTGCCAGCAGCCCTAGCGGGGCCGAGGGGACCCAGTACTTC. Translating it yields CASSPSGAEGTQYF.

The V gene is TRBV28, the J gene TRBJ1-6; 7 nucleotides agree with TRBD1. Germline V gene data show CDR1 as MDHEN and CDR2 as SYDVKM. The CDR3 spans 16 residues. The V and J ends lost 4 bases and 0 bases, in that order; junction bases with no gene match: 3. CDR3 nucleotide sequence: TGTGCCAGCAGTTACAACAGGGGCTCCTATAATTCACCCCTCCACTTT. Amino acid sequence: CASSYNRGSYNSPLHF.

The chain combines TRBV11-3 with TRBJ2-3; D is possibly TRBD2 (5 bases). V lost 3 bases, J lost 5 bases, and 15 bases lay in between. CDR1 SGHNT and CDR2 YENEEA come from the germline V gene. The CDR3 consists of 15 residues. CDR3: CASSFRKTGVDTQYF. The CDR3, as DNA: TGTGCCAGCAGCTTCCGGAAGACCGGGGTAGATACGCAGTATTTT.

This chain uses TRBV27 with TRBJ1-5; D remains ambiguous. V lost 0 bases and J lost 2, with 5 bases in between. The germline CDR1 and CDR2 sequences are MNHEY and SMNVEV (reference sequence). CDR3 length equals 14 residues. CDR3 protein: CASSLSPGNQPQHF. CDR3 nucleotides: TGTGCCAGCAGTTTATCTCCGGGCAATCAGCCCCAGCATTTT.